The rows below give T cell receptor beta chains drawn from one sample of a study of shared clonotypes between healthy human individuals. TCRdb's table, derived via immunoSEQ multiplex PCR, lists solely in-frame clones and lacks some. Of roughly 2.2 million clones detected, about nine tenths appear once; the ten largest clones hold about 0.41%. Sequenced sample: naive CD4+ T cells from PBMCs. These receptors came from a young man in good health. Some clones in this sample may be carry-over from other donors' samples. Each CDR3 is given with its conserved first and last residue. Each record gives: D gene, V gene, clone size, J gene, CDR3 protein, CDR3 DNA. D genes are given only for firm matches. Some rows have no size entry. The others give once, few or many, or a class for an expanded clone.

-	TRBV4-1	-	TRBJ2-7	CASSRPVRGPPYEQYF	TGCGCCAGCAGCCGACCAGTTCGGGGGCCGCCCTACGAGCAGTACTTC
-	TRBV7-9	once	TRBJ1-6	CAERQYNSPLHF	TGTGCCGAGAGACAGTATAATTCACCCCTCCACTTT
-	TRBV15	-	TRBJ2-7	CATSRGPGPYEQYF	TGTGCCACCAGCAGAGGGCCGGGACCTTACGAGCAGTACTTC
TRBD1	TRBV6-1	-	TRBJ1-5	CASSESRTGLNQPQHF	TGTGCCAGCAGTGAATCGAGGACAGGGCTAAATCAGCCCCAGCATTTT
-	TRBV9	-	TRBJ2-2	CASSVPSGELFF	TGTGCCAGCAGCGTCCCCTCCGGGGAGCTGTTTTTT
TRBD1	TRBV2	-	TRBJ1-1	CASSPGQGNTEAFF	TGTGCCAGCAGCCCGGGACAGGGGAACACTGAAGCTTTCTTT
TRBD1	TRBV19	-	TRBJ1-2	CASSIRRGRNYGYTF	TGTGCCAGTAGTATAAGGAGGGGGCGCAACTATGGCTACACCTTC
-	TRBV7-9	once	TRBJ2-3	CASSLRVYPQAQYF	TGTGCCAGCAGCTTGCGGGTATACCCTCAGGCGCAGTATTTT
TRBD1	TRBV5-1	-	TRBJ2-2	CASSPRQGGDTGELFF	TGCGCCAGCAGCCCTCGACAGGGTGGAGACACCGGGGAGCTGTTTTTT
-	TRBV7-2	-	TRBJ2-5	CASSLGMGETQYF	TGTGCCAGCAGCTTAGGTATGGGAGAGACCCAGTACTTC
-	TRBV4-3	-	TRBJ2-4	CASSQDYGENIQYF	TGCGCCAGCAGCCAAGATTACGGCGAAAACATTCAGTACTTC
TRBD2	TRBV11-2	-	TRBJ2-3	CASSIEAGLQYF	TGTGCCAGCAGCATAGAAGCGGGATTGCAGTATTTT
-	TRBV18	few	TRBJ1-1	CASSVTRLEAFF	TGTGCCAGCTCAGTGACACGTCTTGAAGCTTTCTTT
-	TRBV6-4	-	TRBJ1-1	CASSPSLGQRGTEAFF	TGTGCCAGCAGTCCCTCACTAGGGCAGCGAGGCACTGAAGCTTTCTTT
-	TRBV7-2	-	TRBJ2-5	CASARGVQETQYF	TGTGCCAGCGCTAGGGGGGTACAAGAGACCCAGTACTTC
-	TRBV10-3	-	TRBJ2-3	CAISDAGTDIKDTQYF	TGTGCCATCAGTGATGCCGGGACCGACATTAAGGATACGCAGTATTTT
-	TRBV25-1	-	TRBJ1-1	CASRVQARGNTEAFF	TGTGCCAGCAGGGTCCAGGCCAGGGGGAACACTGAAGCTTTCTTT
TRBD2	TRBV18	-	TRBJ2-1	CASSPIGTSGLPNEQFF	TGTGCCAGCTCTCCGATTGGGACTAGCGGACTCCCAAATGAGCAGTTCTTC
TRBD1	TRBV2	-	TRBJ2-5	CASSADRDETQYF	TGTGCCAGCAGCGCAGACAGGGACGAGACCCAGTACTTC
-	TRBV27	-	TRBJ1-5	CASRAMGGGQPQHF	TGTGCCAGCAGGGCCATGGGGGGTGGGCAGCCCCAGCATTTT
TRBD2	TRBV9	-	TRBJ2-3	CASSVGTSWPDTQYF	TGTGCCAGCAGCGTAGGGACTAGTTGGCCAGATACGCAGTATTTT
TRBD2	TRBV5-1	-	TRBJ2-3	CASSLVPSGGRAGTDTQYF	TGCGCCAGCAGCTTGGTCCCTTCAGGCGGGAGGGCCGGCACAGATACGCAGTATTTT
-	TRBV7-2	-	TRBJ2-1	CASSSQLANEQFF	TGTGCCAGCAGCTCACAACTAGCCAATGAGCAGTTCTTC
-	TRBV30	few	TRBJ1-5	CAWSLGRDQPQHF	TGTGCCTGGAGTCTGGGGCGGGATCAGCCCCAGCATTTT